This T cell receptor (beta chain) is from a study of Graves' ophthalmopathy and Graves' hyperthyroidism. Turning to the study itself: Over 18 months of follow-up, stable hyperthyroidism required that no ophthalmopathy appear.

As for this clonotype: Its antigen remains unidentified.

Hyperthyroidism cases were recent diagnoses of under 2 months' duration in people aged 18 to 65. Orbital computed tomography and thyroid ultrasound, along with TRAb, serum thyroxine and clinical symptoms, underpinned diagnosis. Study-level results: Using a 13-signature model, the authors split ophthalmopathy from stable hyperthyroidism, with roughly 90% sensitivity and approximately 80% specificity.

RNA transcripts were the source from which TCR beta CDR3 regions were amplified. In the first round, RT-PCR was carried out with HTBI primers, and a multiplex PCR formed the second round. TCRdb analysed the multiplex PCR reads with MiXCR anew, one entry per CDR3 protein. The sample shows about 550,000 distinct CDR3 sequences, 35% to 40% of them seen only once. This TCR was sampled from an adult man with Graves' hyperthyroidism. The sample was peripheral blood or thyroid tissue (not recorded which).

The DNA of the CDR3 is TGTGCCAGCAGCTTAGCGGCAGGGGAAGGCACCTTC. This codes for CASSLAAGEGTF. The V and J genes are TRBV7-2 and TRBJ1-2; perhaps TRBD1 as D (6 bases). Per germline, CDR1 SGHTA and CDR2 FQGNSA. V lost 0 bases to trimming and J lost 13 bases, with 12 bases between them. The CDR3 loop spans 12 amino acids.